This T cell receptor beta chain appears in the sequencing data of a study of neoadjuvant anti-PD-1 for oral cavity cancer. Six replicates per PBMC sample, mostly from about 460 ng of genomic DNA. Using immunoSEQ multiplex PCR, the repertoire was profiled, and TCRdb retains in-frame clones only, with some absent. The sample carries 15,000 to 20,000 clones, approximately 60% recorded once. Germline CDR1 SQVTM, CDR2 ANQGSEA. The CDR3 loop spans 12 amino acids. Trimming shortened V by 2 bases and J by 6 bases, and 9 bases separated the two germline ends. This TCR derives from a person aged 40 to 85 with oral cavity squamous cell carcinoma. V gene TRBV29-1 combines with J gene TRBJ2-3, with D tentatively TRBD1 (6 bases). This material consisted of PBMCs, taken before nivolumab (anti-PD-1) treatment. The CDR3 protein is CSVERTVDTQYF. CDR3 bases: TGCAGCGTTGAAAGGACAGTGGATACGCAGTATTTT.